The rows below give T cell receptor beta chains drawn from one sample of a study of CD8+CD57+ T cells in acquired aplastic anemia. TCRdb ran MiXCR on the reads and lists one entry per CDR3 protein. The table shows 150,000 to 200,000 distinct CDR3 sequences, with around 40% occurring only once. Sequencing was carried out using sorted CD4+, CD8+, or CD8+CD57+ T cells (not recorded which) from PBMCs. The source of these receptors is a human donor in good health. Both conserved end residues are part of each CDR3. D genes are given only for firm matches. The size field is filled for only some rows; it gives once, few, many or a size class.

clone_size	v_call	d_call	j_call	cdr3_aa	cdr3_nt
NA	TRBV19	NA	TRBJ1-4	CASSTGLSNEKLFF	TGTGCCAGTAGTACCGGACTGTCTAATGAAAAACTGTTTTTT
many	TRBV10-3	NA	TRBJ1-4	CAISVGTNEKLFF	TGTGCCATCAGTGTAGGTACTAATGAAAAACTGTTTTTT
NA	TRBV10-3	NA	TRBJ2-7	CAISESTGHSYEQYF	TGTGCCATCAGTGAGTCTACGGGGCACTCCTACGAGCAGTACTTC
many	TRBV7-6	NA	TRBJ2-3	CASSLAADTQYF	TGTGCCAGCAGCTTAGCGGCAGATACGCAGTATTTT
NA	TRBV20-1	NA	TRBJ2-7	CSARDHRSSYPSYEQYF	TGCAGTGCTAGAGATCACAGATCCAGTTACCCTTCCTACGAGCAGTACTTC
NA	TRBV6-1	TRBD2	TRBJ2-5	CASRLSGGGETQYF	TGTGCCAGCAGGCTGAGCGGGGGGGGAGAGACCCAGTACTTC
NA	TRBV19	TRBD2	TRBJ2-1	CASEAGRHNEQFF	TGTGCTAGTGAAGCGGGACGGCACAATGAGCAGTTCTTC
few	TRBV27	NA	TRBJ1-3	CASSGSPFPGNTIYF	TGTGCCAGCAGTGGGAGTCCCTTTCCTGGAAACACCATATATTTT
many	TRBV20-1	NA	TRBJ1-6	CSAGGGSYNSPLHF	TGCAGTGCGGGTGGGGGCTCCTATAATTCACCCCTCCACTTT
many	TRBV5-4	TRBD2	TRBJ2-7	CASSAKLAGGSYEQYF	TGTGCCAGCAGCGCGAAACTAGCGGGTGGCTCCTACGAGCAGTACTTC
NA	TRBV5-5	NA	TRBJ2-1	CASSLEGNRQFF	TGTGCCAGCAGCTTGGAGGGTAATAGGCAGTTCTTC
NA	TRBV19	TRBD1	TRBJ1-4	CASSGEGGASEKLFF	TGTGCCAGTAGCGGGGAAGGGGGCGCATCCGAAAAACTGTTTTTT
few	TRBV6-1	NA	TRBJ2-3	CASSGEFSTDTQYF	TGTGCCAGCAGTGGTGAATTTTCCACAGATACGCAGTATTTT
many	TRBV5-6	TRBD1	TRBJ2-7	CASSPDDRELPYEQYF	TGTGCCAGCAGCCCCGACGACAGGGAATTGCCCTACGAGCAGTACTTC
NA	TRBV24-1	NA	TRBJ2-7	CATSDGATYEQYF	TGTGCCACCAGTGATGGAGCAACCTACGAGCAGTACTTC
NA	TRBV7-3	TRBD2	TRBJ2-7	CASSSPRLAGGRAYEQYF	TGTGCCAGCAGCTCCCCCCGACTAGCGGGAGGCCGAGCCTACGAGCAGTACTTC
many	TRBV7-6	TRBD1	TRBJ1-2	CASSLATGDYPRGYTF	TGTGCCAGCAGCTTAGCCACAGGGGACTACCCCAGGGGCTACACCTTC
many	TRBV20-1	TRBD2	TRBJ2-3	CSARVNSGSADTQYF	TGCAGTGCTAGAGTTAATAGCGGGAGCGCAGATACGCAGTATTTT
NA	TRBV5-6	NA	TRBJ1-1	CASSSQIEGTEAFF	TGTGCCAGCAGCTCCCAAATCGAGGGCACTGAAGCTTTCTTT
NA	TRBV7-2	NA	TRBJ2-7	CASSLRSPYEQYF	TGTGCCAGCAGCTTACGGAGTCCCTACGAGCAGTACTTC
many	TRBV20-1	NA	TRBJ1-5	CSARTDGSGPQHF	TGCAGTGCTAGGACGGACGGTTCAGGGCCCCAGCATTTT
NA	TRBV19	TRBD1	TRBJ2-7	CASSTKGTGSYEQYF	TGTGCCAGTAGCACCAAGGGGACAGGATCCTACGAGCAGTACTTC
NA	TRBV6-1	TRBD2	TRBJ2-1	CASSSGGGEYNEQFF	TGTGCCAGCAGTAGTGGCGGGGGGGAATACAATGAGCAGTTCTTC
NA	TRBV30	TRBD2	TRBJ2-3	CAWSPGLATDTQYF	TGTGCCTGGAGTCCGGGACTAGCGACAGATACGCAGTATTTT
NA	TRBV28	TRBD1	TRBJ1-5	CASSFAQGGQPQHF	TGTGCCAGCAGTTTTGCACAGGGGGGACAGCCCCAGCATTTT
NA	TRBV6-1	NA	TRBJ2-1	CASSQTRDILSYNEQFF	TGTGCCAGCAGTCAAACTCGGGACATTCTCTCCTACAATGAGCAGTTCTTC
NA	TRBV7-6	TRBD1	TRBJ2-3	CASTDRAGDTQYF	TGTGCCAGCACAGACAGGGCAGGCGATACGCAGTATTTT
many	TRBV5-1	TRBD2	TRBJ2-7	CASTTELAGAYEQYF	TGCGCCAGCACCACAGAGCTAGCGGGAGCCTACGAGCAGTACTTC
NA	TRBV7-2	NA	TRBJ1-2	CASSLSEYYGYTF	TGTGCCAGCAGCTTATCTGAATACTATGGCTACACCTTC
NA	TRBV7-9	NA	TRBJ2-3	CASSVAGTDTQYF	TGTGCCAGTTCGGTAGCGGGCACAGATACGCAGTATTTT
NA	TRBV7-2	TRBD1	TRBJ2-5	CTSSVDRGQGTQYF	TGTACCAGCAGCGTGGACAGGGGCCAAGGGACCCAGTACTTC
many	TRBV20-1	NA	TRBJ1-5	CSAFPYNQPQHF	TGCAGTGCTTTCCCGTACAATCAGCCCCAGCATTTT
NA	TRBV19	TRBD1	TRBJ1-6	CASSPWTGARSPLHF	TGTGCCAGTAGTCCCTGGACAGGGGCGCGTTCACCCCTCCACTTT
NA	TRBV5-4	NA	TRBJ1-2	CASSKSLNYGYTF	TGTGCCAGCAGCAAGTCTCTAAACTATGGCTACACCTTC
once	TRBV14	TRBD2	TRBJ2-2	CASSPGRPSGPNTGELFF	TGTGCCAGCAGCCCCGGACGGCCTAGCGGACCGAACACCGGGGAGCTGTTTTTT
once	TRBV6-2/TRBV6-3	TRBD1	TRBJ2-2	CASSYGSGGRPNTGELFF	TGTGCCAGCAGTTACGGGTCAGGGGGCCGTCCGAACACCGGGGAGCTGTTTTTT
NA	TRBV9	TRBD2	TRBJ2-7	CASSVAPSGRLYEQYF	TGTGCCAGCAGCGTAGCCCCTAGCGGGAGGCTCTACGAGCAGTACTTC
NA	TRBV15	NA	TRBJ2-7	CATSRDFLAQGAYEQYF	TGTGCCACCAGCAGAGATTTTCTAGCGCAGGGGGCCTACGAGCAGTACTTC
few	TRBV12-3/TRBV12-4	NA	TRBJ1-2	CASSLAGDNGFRNYGYTF	TGTGCCAGCAGTTTAGCCGGGGACAATGGGTTCAGGAACTATGGCTACACCTTC
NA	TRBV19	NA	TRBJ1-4	CASSINGGVEKLFF	TGTGCCAGTAGTATAAATGGCGGTGTTGAAAAACTGTTTTTT
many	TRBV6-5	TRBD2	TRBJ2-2	CASSYPGGSGELFF	TGTGCCAGCAGTTACCCGGGAGGCTCCGGGGAGCTGTTTTTT
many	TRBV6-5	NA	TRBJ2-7	CASREGSYEQYF	TGTGCCAGCAGGGAGGGTTCCTACGAGCAGTACTTC
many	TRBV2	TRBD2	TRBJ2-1	CASSARLAGNEQFF	TGTGCCAGCAGTGCAAGACTAGCGGGAAATGAGCAGTTCTTC
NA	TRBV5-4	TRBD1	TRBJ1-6	CASSSRTGENSPLHF	TGTGCCAGCAGCTCGCGGACAGGCGAGAATTCACCCCTCCACTTT
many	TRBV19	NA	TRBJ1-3	CASTVGFSGNTIYF	TGTGCCAGTACCGTCGGATTCTCTGGAAACACCATATATTTT
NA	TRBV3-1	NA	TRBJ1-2	CASSRGGQGGGYTF	TGTGCCAGCAGCCGCGGCGGCCAGGGAGGAGGCTACACCTTC
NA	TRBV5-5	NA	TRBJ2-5	CASNNPSSGRGETQYF	TGTGCCAGCAACAATCCCTCGTCGGGCAGAGGGGAGACCCAGTACTTC
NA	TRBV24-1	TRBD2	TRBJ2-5	CATSDPGGWGETQYF	TGTGCCACCAGTGACCCGGGGGGGTGGGGCGAGACCCAGTACTTC
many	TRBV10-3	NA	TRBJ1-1	CAISESGGLNTEAFF	TGTGCCATCAGTGAGTCCGGGGGTTTGAACACTGAAGCTTTCTTT
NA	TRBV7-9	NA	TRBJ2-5	CASSSDRPPETQYF	TGTGCCAGCAGCTCGGACAGACCCCCAGAGACCCAGTACTTC
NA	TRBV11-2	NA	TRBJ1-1	CASSPPGGVNTEAFF	TGTGCCAGCAGCCCACCGGGAGGGGTGAACACTGAAGCTTTCTTT